The 31 T cell receptor beta chains given below trace back to one sample, sequenced in a study of blood T cell repertoires in COVID-19. Profiling relied on immunoSEQ multiplex PCR, and the TCRdb table lists in-frame clones only, not all of them. Here the sample spans under 200,000 clones, around nine tenths being singletons. Sequenced sample: peripheral blood. The receptors shown here come from a man younger than 35 with active or convalescent COVID-19.

The rearrangement joins TRBV7-9 to TRBJ2-1; D might be TRBD2 (6 bases). This CDR3 has 15 residues. Trimming removed 1 base from V and 4 bases from J, with 11 bases in between. Germline V gene sequence: CDR1 SEHNR, CDR2 FQNEAQ (reference sequence). CDR3 protein: CASSLVAAQYNEQFF. The CDR3 region has the DNA TGTGCCAGCAGCTTAGTAGCGGCCCAATACAATGAGCAGTTCTTC. The full variable domain, completed using reference TRBV7-9 and TRBJ2-1, is DTGVSQNPRHKITKRGQNVTFRCDPISEHNRLYWYRQTLGQGPEFLTYFQNEAQLEKSRLLSDRFSAERPKGSFSTLEIQRTEQGDSAMYLCASSLVAAQYNEQFFGPGTRLTVL.

The chain recombines TRBV6-5 with TRBJ2-7; 8 nucleotides line up with TRBD1. The CDR3 spans 15 residues. J gave up 1 base and V 0 bases, and 2 bases lay outside the gene matches. Germline V gives CDR1 MNHEY, CDR2 SVGAGI. The CDR3: CASSYSGTGSYEQYF. As DNA, the CDR3 is TGTGCCAGCAGTTACTCCGGGACAGGATCCTACGAGCAGTACTTC.

The genes are TRBV6-6 and TRBJ2-4; perhaps TRBD2 as D (5 bases). This CDR3 has 13 residues. Germline loops: CDR1 MNHNY, CDR2 SVGAGI (reference sequence). V lost 7 bases and J 0 bases, leaving 7 bases between the germline ends. CDR3 amino acids: CASTGLAKNIQYF. The CDR3 coding sequence is TGTGCCAGCACAGGACTAGCCAAAAACATTCAGTACTTC.

With respect to this clone: This may arise from a read error, as a much more abundant clone is one base away. The chain couples TRBV6-5 to TRBJ2-3; 8 bases agree with TRBD2. CDR1 and CDR2 from the germline V gene are MNHEY and SVGAGI. The CDR3 covers 14 residues. The CDR3 sequence is CASSPGRDTNTQYF. DNA of the CDR3: TGTGCCAGCAGTCCCGGGAGGGACACAAATACGCAGTATTTT.

The chain recombines TRBV14 with TRBJ2-5, with D unclear. Germline CDR1 SGHDN, CDR2 FVKESK. The CDR3 covers 15 residues. Trimming took off 1 base at V and 5 bases at J, with 14 bases between the two ends. The CDR3 nucleotides read TGTGCCAGCAGCCAAGGGGTTTTGAGCGTGGAGACCCAGTACTTC. Protein: CASSQGVLSVETQYF. Looking up the rest from reference TRBV14 and TRBJ2-5 gives the full variable domain: EAGVTQFPSHSVIEKGQTVTLRCDPISGHDNLYWYRRVMGKEIKFLLHFVKESKQDESGMPNNRFLAERTGGTYSTLKVQPAELEDSGVYFCASSQGVLSVETQYFGPGTRLLVL.

About this clone: The same CDR3 arises from other DNA sequences in this sample as well. The rearrangement joins TRBV19 to TRBJ1-1, with no clear D. The germline gives CDR1 LNHDA, CDR2 SQIVND (reference sequence). This CDR3 is 13 amino acids long. Trimming took off 0 bases at V and 1 base at J, with 3 bases between the two ends. In DNA form, the CDR3 reads TGTGCCAGTAGTATAGACAGGAACACTGAAGCTTTCTTT. It codes for CASSIDRNTEAFF.

The chain's CDR3 is CSGQLNYEQYF. CDR3 sequence (DNA): TGCAGCGGACAGCTAAACTACGAGCAGTACTTC. V and J are TRBV29-1 and TRBJ2-7; possibly TRBD1 for D (5 bases). V lost 7 bases and J 3 bases, leaving 10 bases between the germline ends. Germline V gene data show CDR1 as SQVTM and CDR2 as ANQGSEA. The CDR3 is made up of 11 amino acids.

The rearrangement uses TRBV7-9 and TRBJ2-1; no definite D call. V was cut by 5 bases and J by 5 bases, with 16 bases left in between. The germline CDR1 and CDR2 sequences are SEHNR and FQNEAQ (reference sequence). The CDR3 has 15 amino acids. The CDR3 is CASSARLEAHNEQFF. CDR3 in DNA: TGTGCCAGCAGCGCGAGGTTAGAGGCTCACAATGAGCAGTTCTTC. Filled out from reference TRBV7-9 and TRBJ2-1, the complete variable domain reads DTGVSQNPRHKITKRGQNVTFRCDPISEHNRLYWYRQTLGQGPEFLTYFQNEAQLEKSRLLSDRFSAERPKGSFSTLEIQRTEQGDSAMYLCASSARLEAHNEQFFGPGTRLTVL.

The V and J genes are TRBV27 and TRBJ2-7; perhaps TRBD2 as D (7 bases). Trimming left V 5 bases short and J 5 bases short, with 16 bases between. This CDR3 comprises 14 residues. Looked up from germline, CDR1 is MNHEY and CDR2 is SMNVEV (reference sequence). The CDR3 DNA reads TGTGCCAGCAGTATTTCCGGGGGGCTGGACGAGCAGTACTTC. This translates into CASSISGGLDEQYF.

This clone occurred a few times. The chain combines TRBV3-1 (or the pseudogene TRBV3-2) with TRBJ1-1; no clear D gene. The CDR3 covers 13 residues. Germline V gene data show CDR1 as LGHDT and CDR2 as YNNKEL (reference sequence). Trimming removed 0 bases from V and 4 bases from J, with 6 bases in between. The CDR3 loop is CASSQDSSTEAFF. The CDR3 DNA follows: TGTGCCAGCAGCCAAGATTCGAGCACTGAAGCTTTCTTT.

The rearrangement links TRBV6-5 to TRBJ1-4; 7 positions agree with TRBD1. From germline, CDR1 is MNHEY and CDR2 SVGAGI. CDR3 length equals 13 residues. After removal of 2 bases from V and 14 bases from J, the junction contained 8 bases not matched to a gene. Here the CDR3 DNA reads TGTGCCAGCAGTTACGCCTGGACAGGCCCCCTGTTTTTT. It yields the protein CASSYAWTGPLFF.

The chain is built from TRBV30 and TRBJ2-2; D is uncertain. The CDR3 spans 15 residues. V lost 0 bases and J 2 bases, leaving 10 bases between the germline ends. Germline CDR1 reads GTSNPN; CDR2 reads SVGIG (reference sequence). The CDR3 bases are TGTGCCTGGAGTGTCGGTACTTACAACACCGGGGAGCTGTTTTTT. Translated: CAWSVGTYNTGELFF.

The J gene is TRBJ2-3, the V gene TRBV3-1 (or the pseudogene TRBV3-2), with D perhaps TRBD2 (6 bases). Germline CDR1 LGHDT, CDR2 YNNKEL (reference sequence). Trimming took 2 bases from V and 4 from J, leaving 10 bases between them. This CDR3 spans 14 amino acids. The CDR3 region is CASSQRGVADTQYF. In DNA, the CDR3 is TGTGCCAGCAGCCAACGCGGGGTCGCAGATACGCAGTATTTT.

This chain connects TRBV6-2 or TRBV6-3 to TRBJ2-7, with TRBD2 matching over 10 bases. The CDR3 has 15 amino acids. The V and J ends lost 2 bases and 2 bases, in that order; junction bases with no gene match: 3. Per germline, CDR1 MNHEY and CDR2 SVGEGT. This CDR3 is CASSYLAGAPYEQYF. CDR3 coding DNA: TGTGCCAGCAGTTACCTAGCGGGAGCTCCCTACGAGCAGTACTTC.

This rearrangement joins TRBV6-5 to TRBJ1-5; TRBD1 might be the D (5 bases). Trimming stripped 8 bases from V and 7 bases from J, with 15 bases between. CDR1 and CDR2 (germline): MNHEY, SVGAGI. The CDR3 is 13 amino acids. DNA for the CDR3: TGTGCCAGCGGGAGGGGAATTGAGCAGCCCCAGCATTTT. Protein product: CASGRGIEQPQHF.

This sequence joins TRBV23-1 and TRBJ2-1; possibly TRBD2 for D (6 bases). TRBV23-1 is an open reading frame, and its role is uncertain. Between the trimmed V and J ends, which lost 3 bases and 7 bases, there was a span of 16 bases. The CDR3 spans 15 residues. The CDR3 protein is CASSQWGVVSNEQFF. The CDR3 DNA reads as TGCGCCAGCAGTCAGTGGGGGGTCGTCTCGAATGAGCAGTTCTTC.

V gene TRBV12-3 or TRBV12-4 combines with J gene TRBJ1-5; D unclear. V was shortened by 7 bases and J by 6 bases, with 10 bases between the two germline ends. This CDR3 spans 12 amino acids. The CDR3 bases are TGTGCCAGCACCCACGCGGCTCAGCCCCAGCATTTT. Its translation is CASTHAAQPQHF.

In its sample, this clone was seen once. The rearrangement uses TRBV7-6 and TRBJ1-6; weak D call: TRBD1 (6 bases). V gave up 4 bases and J gave up 6 bases, with 13 bases separating them. The V gene's germline CDR1 is SGHVS and CDR2 FNYEAQ. The CDR3 runs to 15 residues. DNA for the CDR3: TGTGCCAGCAGCTCCACCGGCAGGGGTAATTCACCCCTCCACTTT. It encodes CASSSTGRGNSPLHF.

The chain is built from TRBV9 and TRBJ2-3; D remains ambiguous. Germline V gene data show CDR1 as SGDLS and CDR2 as YYNGEE. Deletions cut 4 bases from V and 6 bases from J, with 12 bases between. This CDR3 has 13 residues. CDR3 bases: TGTGCCAGCAGCTCCAGTGGTTGGGATACGCAGTATTTT. Translation: CASSSSGWDTQYF.

This clone has a handful of counts. The V gene is TRBV5-6, the J gene TRBJ2-7, with 7 bases aligning to TRBD1. CDR3 length: 14 amino acids. The V gene end was trimmed by 2 bases and the J gene end by 4 bases; junction bases not matched to a gene: 6. CDR1 is SGHDT and CDR2 is YYEEEE in the germline V gene. CDR3 sequence reads: CASSFTGERYEQYF. In DNA form, the CDR3 reads TGTGCCAGCAGCTTCACAGGGGAAAGGTACGAGCAGTACTTC. The variable domain in full, completed from reference TRBV5-6 and TRBJ2-7, reads DAGVTQSPTHLIKTRGQQVTLRCSPKSGHDTVSWYQQALGQGPQFIFQYYEEEERQRGNFPDRFSGHQFPNYSSELNVNALLLGDSALYLCASSFTGERYEQYFGPGTRLTVT.

The chain joins TRBV18 to TRBJ2-2; TRBD1 agrees at 7 bases. This CDR3 region has 15 residues. The V gene end was trimmed by 6 bases and the J gene end by 3 bases; junction bases not matched to a gene: 7. Looked up from germline, CDR1 is KGHSH and CDR2 is LQKENI. CDR3 loop: CASSPGQEDTGELFF. Here the CDR3 DNA reads TGTGCCAGCTCGCCTGGACAGGAAGACACCGGGGAGCTGTTTTTT.

The chain couples TRBV9 to TRBJ1-2; D remains ambiguous. V was clipped by 2 bases and J by 2 bases, with 13 bases between them. The CDR3 sequence is 15 residues long. Germline lookup yields CDR1 SGDLS and CDR2 YYNGEE. CDR3 in DNA: TGTGCCAGCAGCGTCTCCCCCGGGAACAACTATGGCTACACCTTC. Protein sequence: CASSVSPGNNYGYTF. The full variable domain, with the rest looked up from reference TRBV9 and TRBJ1-2, is DSGVTQTPKHLITATGQRVTLRCSPRSGDLSVYWYQQSLDQGLQFLIQYYNGEERAKGNILERFSAQQFPDLHSELNLSSLELGDSALYFCASSVSPGNNYGYTFGSGTRLTVV.

In the case of this clone: Additional DNA sequences in this sample encode the identical CDR3. The chain links TRBV7-9 to TRBJ1-2; TRBD1 aligns across 9 bases. CDR3 length equals 14 residues. V shed 4 bases, J shed 4 bases, and the junction held 4 bases outside the gene matches. Germline CDR1 is SEHNR and CDR2 is FQNEAQ (reference sequence). CDR3 amino acids: CASSSDRGSYGYTF. The CDR3 coding sequence is TGTGCCAGCAGCTCGGACAGGGGATCCTATGGCTACACCTTC.

The V call is TRBV11-2, the J call TRBJ1-1, with 7 bases identical to TRBD1. V gave up 5 bases and J gave up 4 bases; unmatched junction bases: 7. This CDR3 has 14 amino acids. Germline V gene lookup returns CDR1 SGHAT and CDR2 FQNNGV. CDR3 sequence reads: CASSRRQGGTEAFF. CDR3 nucleotide sequence: TGTGCCAGCAGCAGGAGACAGGGCGGCACTGAAGCTTTCTTT. The full variable domain, completed using reference TRBV11-2 and TRBJ1-1, is EAGVAQSPRYKIIEKRQSVAFWCNPISGHATLYWYQQILGQGPKLLIQFQNNGVVDDSQLPKDRFSAERLKGVDSTLKIQPAKLEDSAVYLCASSRRQGGTEAFFGQGTRLTVV.

J is TRBJ2-7 and V is TRBV7-9; 8 bases match TRBD1. J lost 2 bases, V lost 3 bases, and 3 bases had no gene match. The germline gives CDR1 SEHNR, CDR2 FQNEAQ (reference sequence). This CDR3 is built from 14 residues. CDR3 bases: TGTGCCAGCAGCTTGGGACAGGAGACCTACGAGCAGTACTTC. Encoded protein: CASSLGQETYEQYF.

The sample holds a few counts of this clone. The chain joins TRBV19 to TRBJ1-6; 7 nucleotides line up with TRBD1. J was trimmed by 5 bases and V by 7 bases; bases with no gene match: 5. The CDR3 loop spans 14 amino acids. The germline V gene has CDR1 LNHDA and CDR2 SQIVND (reference sequence). The CDR3 DNA is TGTGCCAGTACCGTGACAGGGAATAATTCACCCCTCCACTTT. Translating it yields CASTVTGNNSPLHF.

This clone was seen a few times. The chain uses TRBV18 and TRBJ1-2; no reliable D call. V shed 2 bases and J shed 5 bases, with 15 bases lying between them. In germline, CDR1 is KGHSH, CDR2 LQKENI. This CDR3 comprises 15 residues. The CDR3 region is CASSPTRAGAYGYTF. The CDR3 DNA sequence: TGTGCCAGCTCACCAACAAGGGCGGGAGCATATGGCTACACCTTC.

This chain links TRBV3-1 (or the pseudogene TRBV3-2) with TRBJ2-3, with 8 bases identical to TRBD1. The V and J ends lost 4 bases and 4 bases, in that order; junction bases with no gene match: 4. Germline loops: CDR1 LGHDT, CDR2 YNNKEL (reference sequence). The length of the CDR3 is 14 residues. CDR3 loop: CASSPWTGSDTQYF. The CDR3 DNA reads TGTGCCAGCAGCCCCTGGACAGGGTCAGATACGCAGTATTTT.

The chain employs TRBV9 and TRBJ2-1; maybe TRBD1 (6 bases). The V gene lost 0 bases and the J gene lost 7 bases, with 11 bases spanning the gap. The CDR3 is made up of 14 amino acids. CDR1 and CDR2 from the germline V gene are SGDLS and YYNGEE. This CDR3 reads CASSVVGGWNEQFF. The CDR3 DNA follows: TGTGCCAGCAGCGTAGTAGGGGGTTGGAATGAGCAGTTCTTC.

The sample holds one count of this clone. V gene TRBV6-1 combines with J gene TRBJ2-3; 11 bases match TRBD2. V lost 2 bases, J lost 2 bases, and 6 bases stayed unmatched. CDR1 is MNHNS and CDR2 is SASEGT in the germline V gene. The CDR3 totals 17 residues. The CDR3 sequence is CASSERIAGGYTDTQYF. The DNA for the CDR3 is TGTGCCAGCAGTGAACGGATAGCGGGGGGGTACACAGATACGCAGTATTTT.

The V and J genes are TRBV9 and TRBJ2-3, with 9 positions matching TRBD2. The CDR3 spans 19 residues. V lost 4 bases to trimming and J lost 1 base; unmatched junction nucleotides: 16. In germline, CDR1 is SGDLS, CDR2 YYNGEE. This chain's CDR3 is CASSPTSTHLAGRTDTQYF. The CDR3 DNA reads TGTGCCAGCAGCCCAACCTCAACACATCTAGCGGGACGCACAGATACGCAGTATTTT.